These 16 T cell receptor beta chains were sequenced from one sample in a study of shared clonotypes between healthy human individuals. Produced via immunoSEQ multiplex PCR; TCRdb's table is partial and in-frame only. The sample lists 1.4 million or so clones; just under 99% were seen once. The specimen sequenced was naive CD4+ T cells sorted from blood. Regarding subset: CD45RA+ positively selected. The receptors were sampled from a man younger than 45 in good health.

The rearrangement links TRBV11-3 to TRBJ2-1; D gene unclear. V lost 1 base and J lost 3, with 10 bases in between. Germline assignment: CDR1 SGHNT and CDR2 YENEEA. The CDR3 is 15 amino acids. CDR3 sequence: CASSLGTALYNEQFF. The CDR3 DNA sequence: TGTGCCAGCAGCTTAGGTACAGCACTCTACAATGAGCAGTTCTTC.

The chain combines TRBV6-6 with TRBJ2-7; D possibly matches TRBD1 or TRBD2 (5 bases each). CDR3 size: 14 residues. The germline V gene encodes CDR1 MNHNY and CDR2 SVGAGI (reference sequence). Trimming took 4 bases from V and 3 from J, leaving 13 bases between them. The DNA for the CDR3 is TGTGCCAGCAGTTCCAGGGTGGGAGTCTACGAGCAGTACTTC. Translation: CASSSRVGVYEQYF.

CDR3: CASRGTPRAYNEQFF. Written as DNA, the CDR3 is TGCGCCAGCAGGGGGACCCCCAGGGCCTACAATGAGCAGTTCTTC. This chain uses TRBV10-2 with TRBJ2-1; D may be TRBD1 or TRBD2 (5 bases each). V gave up 6 bases and J gave up 2 bases, with 14 bases separating them. Germline CDR1 is WSHSY and CDR2 is SAAADI. There are 15 residues in the CDR3.

The chain joins TRBV14 to TRBJ2-7; 10 nucleotides match TRBD1. The CDR3 runs to 17 residues. In germline, CDR1 is SGHDN, CDR2 FVKESK. V trimming: 4 bases; J trimming: 0 bases; junction bases outside the gene matches: 9. Here the CDR3 reads CASSRDRGRAGSYEQYF. The CDR3 DNA sequence: TGTGCCAGCAGCCGGGACAGGGGTCGTGCGGGCTCCTACGAGCAGTACTTC.

This clone has a single count. This chain connects TRBV29-1 to TRBJ2-5; 7 bases are a match to TRBD1. This CDR3 is 14 amino acids long. Trimming removed 8 bases from V and 4 bases from J; junction bases left unmatched: 13. Germline loops: CDR1 SQVTM, CDR2 ANQGSEA. DNA of the CDR3: TGCAGCACAGCCCAGGGGGTATTCCCAGAGACCCAGTACTTC. This encodes CSTAQGVFPETQYF.

This chain connects TRBV9 to TRBJ2-7; TRBD1 agrees at 9 bases. CDR1 is SGDLS, CDR2 YYNGEE, per germline. With 3 bases clipped from V and 6 bases from J, the junction kept 7 bases outside the gene matches. There are 14 residues in the CDR3. The CDR3 DNA follows: TGTGCCAGCAGCGCGGGACAGGGCTTCCTCGAGCAGTACTTC. It encodes CASSAGQGFLEQYF.

J is TRBJ1-2 and V is TRBV28; D is possibly TRBD1 (5 bases). The CDR3 length is 13 residues. V lost 4 bases, J lost 4 bases, and 10 bases lay in between. Looked up from germline, CDR1 is MDHEN and CDR2 is SYDVKM. The DNA for the CDR3 is TGTGCCAGCAGTTCCAGGGTAGGCTATGGCTACACCTTC. It encodes CASSSRVGYGYTF.

This rearrangement joins TRBV27 to TRBJ1-2; a weak D match, TRBD1 (6 bases). Germline values: CDR1 MNHEY, CDR2 SMNVEV (reference sequence). The germline V and J ends were trimmed by 5 bases and 3 bases, with 16 bases remaining between them. The length of the CDR3 is 15 residues. As DNA, the CDR3 is TGTGCCAGCAGTCTGACCCTCGACAGGTACTATGGCTACACCTTC. It codes for CASSLTLDRYYGYTF.

As for this clone: The sample carries other DNA sequences with the same CDR3. This chain connects TRBV7-9 to TRBJ2-1; 13 bases are a match to TRBD2. Trimming took 1 base from V and 3 from J; bases not matched to a gene: 3. Germline assignment: CDR1 SEHNR and CDR2 FQNEAQ (reference sequence). CDR3 length: 17 amino acids. The CDR3 region is CASSLGGLAGDYNEQFF. The CDR3 DNA reads TGTGCCAGCAGCTTAGGAGGACTAGCGGGAGACTACAATGAGCAGTTCTTC.

The chain combines TRBV14 with TRBJ1-2, with D perhaps matching TRBD1 (6 bases). Germline V gene data show CDR1 as SGHDN and CDR2 as FVKESK. This CDR3 has 12 residues. V gave up 4 bases and J gave up 3 bases, with 6 bases separating them. CDR3 in DNA: TGTGCCAGCAGCCCAGGGGACTATGGCTACACCTTC. It specifies CASSPGDYGYTF.

The chain has TRBV28 and TRBJ2-5, with 8 bases fitting TRBD1. The CDR3 is 15 residues long. The V and J ends lost 3 bases and 5 bases, in that order; junction bases with no gene match: 8. Germline V CDR1 and CDR2: MDHEN, SYDVKM. The CDR3 nucleotides are TGTGCCAGCAGTTTGGCAGGGGGCGTCGGGGAGACCCAGTACTTC. It encodes CASSLAGGVGETQYF.

This clone was seen a single time. The chain carries TRBV9 and TRBJ2-3, with 9 nucleotides matching TRBD2. This CDR3 contains 17 residues. CDR1 and CDR2 (germline): SGDLS, YYNGEE. Losses at the gene ends were 0 bases for V and 3 bases for J; bases not matched to a gene: 8. The CDR3 nucleotides are TGTGCCAGCAGCGTAGGGCGAGCGGGAGGCCGTACAGATACGCAGTATTTT. Translated: CASSVGRAGGRTDTQYF.

This chain uses TRBV7-3 with TRBJ2-2; 12 positions agree with TRBD2. The junction had 5 bases not matched to a gene; V was cut back by 5 bases and J by 4 bases. Germline CDR1 reads SGHTA; CDR2 reads FQGTGA. The CDR3 is 16 residues long. CDR3 in amino acids: CASSPTSGRRTGELFF. In DNA form, the CDR3 reads TGTGCCAGCAGCCCCACTAGCGGGAGGCGCACCGGGGAGCTGTTTTTT.

The chain combines TRBV28 with TRBJ2-3; D gene ambiguous. CDR1 and CDR2 from the germline V gene are MDHEN and SYDVKM. CDR3 length: 15 residues. Deletions cut 2 bases from V and 0 bases from J, with 9 bases between. Here the CDR3 DNA reads TGTGCCAGCAGTTTACCGGGCGCAAGCACAGATACGCAGTATTTT. Protein product: CASSLPGASTDTQYF.

The V and J genes are TRBV5-4 and TRBJ2-7; 7 bases fit TRBD1. Per germline, CDR1 SGHNT and CDR2 YYREEE (reference sequence). There are 15 residues in the CDR3. The V segment lost 5 bases and the J segment 0 bases; nucleotides outside the gene matches: 8. CDR3 amino acids: CASSRDSRISYEQYF. The CDR3 nucleotides are TGTGCCAGCAGTCGGGACAGCCGTATCTCCTACGAGCAGTACTTC.

The CDR3 DNA sequence: TGTGCCAGCAGTTCTCCTTTAGGTTCGCACTATGGCTACACCTTC. The encoded protein is CASSSPLGSHYGYTF. The chain recombines TRBV28 with TRBJ1-2; D is unclear. This CDR3 spans 15 amino acids. Trimming took 4 bases from V and 3 from J, leaving 15 bases between them. Germline V gene sequence: CDR1 MDHEN, CDR2 SYDVKM.